This T cell receptor beta chain appears in the sequencing data of a study of blood T cells in healthy people across ages. A word on this clonotype: Its antigen is unknown.

Findings and limits, study-wide: Diversity of TCR beta per million T cells declined in a roughly linear way with age.

CDR3 length: 18 amino acids. Germline lookup yields CDR1 LGHNA and CDR2 YNFKEQ. With V trimmed by 4 bases and J by 0 bases, 8 bases remained unmatched. Combining a sample-barcoded 5' primer with a J-beta primer mix, a second PCR ran for about 6 to 11 cycles. Each TCR beta cDNA got a 12-nucleotide random molecular identifier. Per-sample output comprised a minimum of 2.5 million paired-end reads containing CDR3. TCRdb independently ran MiXCR on the 5' RACE reads; one entry per CDR3 protein. This sample has about 750,000 distinct CDR3 sequences, with about 55% found just once. The chain recombines TRBV4-2 with TRBJ2-2, with TRBD1 identical over 10 bases. This receptor was obtained from an elderly man in good health. The material sequenced was blood. Here the CDR3 DNA reads TGTGCCAGCAGCCCACGGGACAGGGGTTACGCGAACACCGGGGAGCTGTTTTTT. Translating gives CASSPRDRGYANTGELFF.